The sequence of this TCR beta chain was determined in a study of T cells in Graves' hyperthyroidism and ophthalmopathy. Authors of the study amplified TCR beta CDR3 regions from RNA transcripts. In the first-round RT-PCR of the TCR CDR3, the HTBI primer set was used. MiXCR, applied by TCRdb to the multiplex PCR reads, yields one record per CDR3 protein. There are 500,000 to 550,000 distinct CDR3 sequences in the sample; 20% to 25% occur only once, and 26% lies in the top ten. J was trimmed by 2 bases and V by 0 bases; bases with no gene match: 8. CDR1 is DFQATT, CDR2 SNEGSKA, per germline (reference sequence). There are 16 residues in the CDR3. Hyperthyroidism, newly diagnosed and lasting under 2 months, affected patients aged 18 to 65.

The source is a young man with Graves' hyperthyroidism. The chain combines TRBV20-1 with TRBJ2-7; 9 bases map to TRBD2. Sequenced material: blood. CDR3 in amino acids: CSARDFGLALTYEQYF. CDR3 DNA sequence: TGCAGTGCTAGAGACTTCGGACTAGCGCTAACCTACGAGCAGTACTTC.